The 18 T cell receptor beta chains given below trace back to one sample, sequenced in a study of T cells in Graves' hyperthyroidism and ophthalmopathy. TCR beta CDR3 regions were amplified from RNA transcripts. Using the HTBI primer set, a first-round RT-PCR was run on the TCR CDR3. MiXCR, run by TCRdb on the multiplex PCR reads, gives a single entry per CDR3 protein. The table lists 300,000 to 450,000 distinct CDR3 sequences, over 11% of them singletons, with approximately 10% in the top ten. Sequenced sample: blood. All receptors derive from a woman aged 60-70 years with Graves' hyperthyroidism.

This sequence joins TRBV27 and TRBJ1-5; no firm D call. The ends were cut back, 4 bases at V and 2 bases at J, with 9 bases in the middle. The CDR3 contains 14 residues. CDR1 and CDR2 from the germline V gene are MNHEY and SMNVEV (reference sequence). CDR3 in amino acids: CASSSQDGNQPQHF. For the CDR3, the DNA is TGTGCCAGCAGTTCCCAGGATGGCAATCAGCCCCAGCATTTT.

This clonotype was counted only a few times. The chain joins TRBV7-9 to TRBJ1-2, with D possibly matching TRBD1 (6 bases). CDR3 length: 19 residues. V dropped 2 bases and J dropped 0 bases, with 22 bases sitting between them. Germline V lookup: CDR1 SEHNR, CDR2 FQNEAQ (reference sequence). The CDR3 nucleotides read TGTGCCAGCAGCTTAAAGTGGGGACCAGGGGAACCTCCTAACTATGGCTACACCTTC. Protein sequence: CASSLKWGPGEPPNYGYTF.

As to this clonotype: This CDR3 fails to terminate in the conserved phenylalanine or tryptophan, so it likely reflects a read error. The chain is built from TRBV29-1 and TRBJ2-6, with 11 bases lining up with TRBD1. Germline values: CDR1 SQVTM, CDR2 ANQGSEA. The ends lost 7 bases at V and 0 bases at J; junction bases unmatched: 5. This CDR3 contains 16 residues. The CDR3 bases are TGCAGCGCCAGGGACAGGGGGGCCTCTGGGGCCAACGTCCTGACTCTC. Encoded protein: CSARDRGASGANVLTL.

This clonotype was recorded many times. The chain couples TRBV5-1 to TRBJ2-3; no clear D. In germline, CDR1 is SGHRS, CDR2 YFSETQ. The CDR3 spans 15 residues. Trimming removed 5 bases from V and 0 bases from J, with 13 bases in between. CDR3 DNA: TGCGCCAGCAGACCTGGACCGTTTAGCACAGATACGCAGTATTTT. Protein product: CASRPGPFSTDTQYF.

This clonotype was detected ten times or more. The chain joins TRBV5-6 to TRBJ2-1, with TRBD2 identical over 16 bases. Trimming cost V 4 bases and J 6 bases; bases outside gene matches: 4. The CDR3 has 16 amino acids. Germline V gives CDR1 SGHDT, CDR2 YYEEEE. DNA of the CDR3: TGTGCCAGCAGCGGGGGACTAGCGGGAGGGCCCAATGAGCAGTTCTTC. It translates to CASSGGLAGGPNEQFF.

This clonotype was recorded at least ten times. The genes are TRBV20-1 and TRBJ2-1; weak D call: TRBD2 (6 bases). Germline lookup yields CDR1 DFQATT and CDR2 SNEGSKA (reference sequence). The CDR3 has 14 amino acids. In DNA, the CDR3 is TGCAGCGGGGGTCGGCAGGCAACCTACAATGAGCAGTTCTTC. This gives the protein CSGGRQATYNEQFF.

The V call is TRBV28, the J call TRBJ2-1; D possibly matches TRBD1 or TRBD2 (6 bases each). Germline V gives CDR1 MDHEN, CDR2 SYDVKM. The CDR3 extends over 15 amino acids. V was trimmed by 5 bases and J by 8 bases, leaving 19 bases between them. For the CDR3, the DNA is TGTGCCAGCAGTCAAACTAGCTTGGGGGCTGATGAGCAGTTCTTC. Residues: CASSQTSLGADEQFF.

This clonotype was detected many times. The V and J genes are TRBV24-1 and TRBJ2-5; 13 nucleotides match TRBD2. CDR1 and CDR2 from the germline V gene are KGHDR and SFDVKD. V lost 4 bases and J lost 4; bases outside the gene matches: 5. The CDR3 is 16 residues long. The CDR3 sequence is CATSDTSGRALETQYF. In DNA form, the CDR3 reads TGTGCCACCAGTGACACTAGCGGGAGGGCTCTAGAGACCCAGTACTTC.

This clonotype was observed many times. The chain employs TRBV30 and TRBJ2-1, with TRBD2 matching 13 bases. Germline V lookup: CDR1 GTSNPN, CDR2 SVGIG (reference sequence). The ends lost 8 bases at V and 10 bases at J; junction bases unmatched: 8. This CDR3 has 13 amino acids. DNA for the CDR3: TGTGCCGCGGGACTAGCGGGGCCCGGGGAGCAGTTCTTC. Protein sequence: CAAGLAGPGEQFF. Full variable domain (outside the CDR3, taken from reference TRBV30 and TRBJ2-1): SQTIHQWPATLVQPVGSPLSLECTVEGTSNPNLYWYRQAAGRGLQLLFYSVGIGQISSEVPQNLSASRPQDRQFILSSKKLLLSDSGFYLCAAGLAGPGEQFFGPGTRLTVL.

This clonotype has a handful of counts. CDR3 sequence reads: CAISESQATHYEQYF. CDR3 in DNA: TGTGCCATCAGTGAGTCCCAGGCGACCCACTACGAGCAGTACTTC. V usage is TRBV10-3 and J usage is TRBJ2-7; unclear D gene. CDR1 ENHRY and CDR2 SYGVKD come from the germline V gene. The V end was cut by 0 bases, the J end by 3 bases, with 12 bases between. The CDR3 spans 15 residues.

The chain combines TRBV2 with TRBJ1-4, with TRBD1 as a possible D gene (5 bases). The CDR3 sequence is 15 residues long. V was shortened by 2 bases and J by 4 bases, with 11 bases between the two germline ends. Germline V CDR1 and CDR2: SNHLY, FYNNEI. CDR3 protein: CASSESRGGNEKLFF. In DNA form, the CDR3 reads TGTGCCAGCAGTGAAAGTCGCGGGGGTAATGAAAAACTGTTTTTT.

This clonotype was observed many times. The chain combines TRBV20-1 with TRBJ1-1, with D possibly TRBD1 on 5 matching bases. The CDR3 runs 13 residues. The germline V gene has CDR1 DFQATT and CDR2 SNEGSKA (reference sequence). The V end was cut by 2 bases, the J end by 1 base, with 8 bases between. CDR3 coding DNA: TGCAGTGCTAGAACAGGATCGAACACTGAAGCTTTCTTT. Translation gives CSARTGSNTEAFF.

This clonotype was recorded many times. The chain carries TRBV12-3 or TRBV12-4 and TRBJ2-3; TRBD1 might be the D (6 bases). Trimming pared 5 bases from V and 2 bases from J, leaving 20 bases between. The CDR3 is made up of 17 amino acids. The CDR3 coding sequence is TGTGCCAGCAGTGACCAGGGGCTGGAAGCCCCCACAGATACGCAGTATTTT. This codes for CASSDQGLEAPTDTQYF.

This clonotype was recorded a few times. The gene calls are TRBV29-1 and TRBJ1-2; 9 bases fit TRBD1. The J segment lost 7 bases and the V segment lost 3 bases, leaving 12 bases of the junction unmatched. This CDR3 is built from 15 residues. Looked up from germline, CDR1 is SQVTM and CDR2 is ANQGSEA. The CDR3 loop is CSVDLRQGVSSGYTF. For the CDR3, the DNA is TGCAGCGTTGACTTGAGACAGGGGGTCTCCAGTGGCTACACCTTC. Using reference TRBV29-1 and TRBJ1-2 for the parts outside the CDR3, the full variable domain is SAVISQKPSRDICQRGTSLTIQCQVDSQVTMMFWYRQQPGQSLTLIATANQGSEATYESGFVIDKFPISRPNLTFSTLTVSNMSPEDSSIYLCSVDLRQGVSSGYTFGSGTRLTVV.

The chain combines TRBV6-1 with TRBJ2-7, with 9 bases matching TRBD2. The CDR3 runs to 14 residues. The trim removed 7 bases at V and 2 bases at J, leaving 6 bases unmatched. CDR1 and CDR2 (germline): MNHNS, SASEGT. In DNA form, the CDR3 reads TGTGCCAGCACCCTAATAGCGGGAGCCTACGAGCAGTACTTC. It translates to CASTLIAGAYEQYF.

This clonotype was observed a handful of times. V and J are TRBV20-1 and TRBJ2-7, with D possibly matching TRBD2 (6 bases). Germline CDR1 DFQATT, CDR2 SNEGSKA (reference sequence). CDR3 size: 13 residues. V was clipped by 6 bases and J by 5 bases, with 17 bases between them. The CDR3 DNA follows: TGCAGTGCAAAGCATGGGGGGACCAACGAGCAGTACTTC. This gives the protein CSAKHGGTNEQYF.

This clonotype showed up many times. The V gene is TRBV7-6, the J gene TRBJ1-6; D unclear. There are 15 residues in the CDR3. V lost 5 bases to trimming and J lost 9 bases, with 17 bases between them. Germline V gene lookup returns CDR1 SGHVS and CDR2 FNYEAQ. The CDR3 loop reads CASSASGRGTSPLHF. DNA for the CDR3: TGTGCCAGCAGCGCCTCCGGGAGAGGTACTTCACCCCTCCACTTT.

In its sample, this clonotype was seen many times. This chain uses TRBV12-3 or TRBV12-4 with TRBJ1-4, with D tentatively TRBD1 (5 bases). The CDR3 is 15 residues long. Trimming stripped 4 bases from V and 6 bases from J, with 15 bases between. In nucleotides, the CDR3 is TGTGCCAGCAGTTCCCTGGGTCAAGGGGATGAAAAACTGTTTTTT. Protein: CASSSLGQGDEKLFF.